The next 8 T cell receptor beta chains were all read from a single sample in a study of blood T cells in healthy people across ages. Together with a sample-barcoded 5' primer, a J-beta primer mix was included in a second PCR lasting about 7 to 12 cycles. TCRdb redid the calling of the 5' RACE reads with MiXCR, one entry per CDR3 protein. The sample has 600,000 to 1,000,000 distinct CDR3 sequences, 20% to 25% seen once. These records were also assigned to another study, of T cells of mothers and their children.

Material: blood. The receptors derive from a boy aged 10-17 years in good health.

The V and J genes are TRBV6-5 and TRBJ1-3, with TRBD1 as a possible D gene (6 bases). V was clipped by 4 bases and J by 4 bases, with 20 bases between them. The germline V gene has CDR1 MNHEY and CDR2 SVGAGI. The CDR3 has 17 residues. The CDR3 DNA reads as TGTGCCAGCAGTTCTCCGGACAGAGTCGAGGGGGGAAACACCATATATTTT. This codes for CASSSPDRVEGGNTIYF.

This clonotype was counted between two and nine times. The V gene is TRBV27, the J gene TRBJ2-3; 7 bases are a match to TRBD1. The V and J ends lost 2 bases and 0 bases, in that order; junction bases with no gene match: 8. The germline CDR1 and CDR2 sequences are MNHEY and SMNVEV (reference sequence). The CDR3 has 17 residues. The CDR3 DNA follows: TGTGCCAGCAGTTTAGACCCAACAGGGGCTAGCACAGATACGCAGTATTTT. Translating gives CASSLDPTGASTDTQYF.

The chain is built from TRBV4-3 and TRBJ2-5, with TRBD1 matching 8 bases. The end of the DNA fits TRBJ2-7 better, so the J call may be wrong. The CDR3 has 17 amino acids. The germline gives CDR1 LGHNA, CDR2 YSLEER. Here the CDR3 DNA reads TGCGCCAGCAGCCAAGAGTACGCCGACAGGGGATACTACGAGCAGTACTTC. Its translation is CASSQEYADRGYYEQYF.

In this sample, this clonotype turned up many times. V is TRBV7-2 and J is TRBJ1-5; D is undetermined. CDR1 is SGHTA, CDR2 FQGNSA, per germline. The CDR3 has 14 residues. Trimming pared 1 base from V and 1 base from J, leaving 5 bases between. The CDR3 spells CASSLERSNQPQHF. DNA for the CDR3: TGTGCCAGCAGCTTAGAGAGGAGCAATCAGCCCCAGCATTTT.

This clonotype was seen a handful of times. The V and J genes are TRBV7-9 and TRBJ2-5; D uncertain. The CDR3 has 16 amino acids. V was trimmed by 1 base and J by 4 bases, leaving 16 bases between them. CDR1 and CDR2 (germline): SEHNR, FQNEAQ (reference sequence). The CDR3 region has the DNA TGTGCCAGCAGCTTAGGAGGAGCCAGACCGGGAGAGACCCAGTACTTC. As protein: CASSLGGARPGETQYF.

In its sample, this clonotype was seen a few times. The CDR3 loop reads CASSVGQTPSYGYTF. CDR3 nucleotides: TGTGCCAGCAGCGTAGGACAGACGCCTAGCTATGGCTACACCTTC. J is TRBJ1-2 and V is TRBV9; maybe TRBD1 (5 bases). V was clipped by 0 bases and J by 4 bases, with 13 bases between them. CDR1 SGDLS and CDR2 YYNGEE come from the germline V gene. This CDR3 has 15 amino acids.

This clonotype has just a few counts. The genes are TRBV6-2 or TRBV6-3 and TRBJ2-2; D uncertain. CDR1 MNHEY and CDR2 SVGEGT come from the germline V gene. This CDR3 has 17 residues. V gave up 2 bases and J gave up 0 bases, with 13 bases separating them. CDR3 DNA: TGTGCCAGCAGTTACGGACCTGGTATGCCGAACACCGGGGAGCTGTTTTTT. Residues: CASSYGPGMPNTGELFF.

In its sample, this clonotype was seen a few times. The V gene is TRBV6-1, the J gene TRBJ1-4; the match to TRBD1 covers 10 bases. Germline-derived CDR1 and CDR2 are MNHNS and SASEGT. V shed 6 bases, J shed 0 bases, and the junction held 10 bases outside the gene matches. The CDR3 covers 18 residues. This chain's CDR3 is CASSMTGGGEATNEKLFF. Here the CDR3 DNA reads TGTGCCAGCAGCATGACAGGGGGCGGTGAAGCAACTAATGAAAAACTGTTTTTT.